Below are 3 T cell receptor beta chains sequenced from a single sample in a study of beta chain features in type 1 diabetes. Expressed TCRB transcripts were sequenced, since all the RNA that had been isolated was reverse transcribed. The assay was immunoSEQ multiplex PCR, and TCRdb's table has in-frame clones only and misses some. Among over 700,000 clones listed, 17% were seen once. Sequencing used naive CD4+ T cells from blood. These receptors all stem from a woman aged 18-29 years in good health.

This clone was seen more than once but under ten times. The J gene is TRBJ1-3, the V gene TRBV5-4; D is unclear. The CDR3 sequence is 14 residues long. Trimming left V 4 bases short and J 0 bases short, with 8 bases between. The germline V gene encodes CDR1 SGHNT and CDR2 YYREEE (reference sequence). The CDR3 DNA reads TGTGCCAGCAGCCAGGCCCCCTCTGGAAACACCATATATTTT. This encodes CASSQAPSGNTIYF.

The sample holds a few counts of this clone. The chain recombines TRBV10-3 with TRBJ1-1; D remains ambiguous. The CDR3 is made up of 13 amino acids. The V gene's germline CDR1 is ENHRY and CDR2 SYGVKD. Trimming took 1 base from V and 1 from J, leaving 4 bases between them. The chain's CDR3 is CAISEYGNTEAFF. The CDR3, as DNA: TGTGCCATCAGTGAGTACGGGAACACTGAAGCTTTCTTT.

This clone was found a few times. V and J are TRBV6-1 and TRBJ2-1; no firm D call. Per the germline V gene, CDR1 is MNHNS and CDR2 is SASEGT. V was trimmed by 5 bases and J by 8 bases, leaving 10 bases between them. This CDR3 is built from 12 residues. CDR3 amino acids: CASSFKRDEQFF. CDR3 nucleotides: TGTGCCAGCAGTTTCAAAAGGGATGAGCAGTTCTTC.